The clone carrying this T cell receptor (beta chain) was found many times. All TCR cDNA molecules were individually tagged with a unique molecular identifier. TCRdb reprocessed the 5' RACE reads via MiXCR and lists one record per CDR3 protein. The table includes 95,000 or so distinct CDR3 sequences, over 8.5% detected once. This entry is derived from a study of spatial heterogeneity in lung cancer. Study information: Fewer alpha-chain than beta-chain sequences were consistently detected. As counted in raw reads, each unique TCR and UMI combination appeared more than ten times on average.

V lost 6 bases and J 6 bases, leaving 14 bases between the germline ends. The CDR3 is 13 amino acids. The time point denotes: sample taken at primary tumor resection. Sequencing was performed on whole RNA extracted from tumor and nontumor lung tissue, or from frozen PBMC, and the material was left unsorted. The sequence derives from a male donor with early-stage non-small cell lung cancer. V is TRBV12-3 or TRBV12-4 and J is TRBJ2-5, with D uncertain. The sequenced sample was PBMCs, obtained at surgery. The CDR3 DNA reads as TGTGCCAGCAGACAAGACAAATCTAAGACCCAGTACTTC. Translation: CASRQDKSKTQYF.